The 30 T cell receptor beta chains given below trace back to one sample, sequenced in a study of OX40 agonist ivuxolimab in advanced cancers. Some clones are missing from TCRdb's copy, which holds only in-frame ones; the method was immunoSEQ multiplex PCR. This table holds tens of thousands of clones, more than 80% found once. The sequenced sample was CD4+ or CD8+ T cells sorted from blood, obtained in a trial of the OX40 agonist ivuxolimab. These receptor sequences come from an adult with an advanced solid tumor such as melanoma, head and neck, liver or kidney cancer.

The CDR3 loop is CASSPSGGTNEQFF. CDR3 nucleotide sequence: TGTGCCAGCAGCCCTTCCGGGGGAACCAATGAGCAGTTCTTC. V and J are TRBV7-9 and TRBJ2-1; maybe TRBD2 (6 bases). Germline V gives CDR1 SEHNR, CDR2 FQNEAQ (reference sequence). The V gene lost 5 bases and the J gene lost 6 bases, with 14 bases spanning the gap. This CDR3 is 14 amino acids long.

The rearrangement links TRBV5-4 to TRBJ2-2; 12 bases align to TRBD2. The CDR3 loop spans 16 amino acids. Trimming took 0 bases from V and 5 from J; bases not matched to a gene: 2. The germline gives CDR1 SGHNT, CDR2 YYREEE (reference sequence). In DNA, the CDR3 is TGTGCCAGCAGCTTGGGGACTAGCGGGATGACCGGGGAGCTGTTTTTT. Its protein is CASSLGTSGMTGELFF.

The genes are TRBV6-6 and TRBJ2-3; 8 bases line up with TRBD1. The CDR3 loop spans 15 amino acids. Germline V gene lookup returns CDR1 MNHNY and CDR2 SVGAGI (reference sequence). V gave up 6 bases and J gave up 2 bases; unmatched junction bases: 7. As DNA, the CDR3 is TGTGCCAGCAGGGGCAGGGGGCTAGACACAGATACGCAGTATTTT. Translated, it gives CASRGRGLDTDTQYF.

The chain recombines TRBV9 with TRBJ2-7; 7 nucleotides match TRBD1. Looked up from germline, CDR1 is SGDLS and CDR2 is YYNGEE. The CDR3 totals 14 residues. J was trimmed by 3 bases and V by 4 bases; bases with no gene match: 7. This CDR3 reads CASSPRDRYYEQYF. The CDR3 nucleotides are TGTGCCAGCAGCCCCCGGGACAGATACTACGAGCAGTACTTC.

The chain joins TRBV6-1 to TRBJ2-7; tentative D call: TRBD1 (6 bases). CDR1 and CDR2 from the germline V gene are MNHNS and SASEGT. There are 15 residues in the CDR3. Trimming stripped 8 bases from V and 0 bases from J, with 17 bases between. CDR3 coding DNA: TGTGCCAGCTTAACGGGACCAGGGGTCTCCTACGAGCAGTACTTC. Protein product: CASLTGPGVSYEQYF.

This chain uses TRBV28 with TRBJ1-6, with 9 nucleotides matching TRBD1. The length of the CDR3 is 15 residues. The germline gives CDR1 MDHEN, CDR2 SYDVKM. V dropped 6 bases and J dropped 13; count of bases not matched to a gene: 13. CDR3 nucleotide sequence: TGTGCCAGCAGGGGTGCCGGGACAGGGTTCGCCCCCCTCCACTTT. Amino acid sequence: CASRGAGTGFAPLHF.

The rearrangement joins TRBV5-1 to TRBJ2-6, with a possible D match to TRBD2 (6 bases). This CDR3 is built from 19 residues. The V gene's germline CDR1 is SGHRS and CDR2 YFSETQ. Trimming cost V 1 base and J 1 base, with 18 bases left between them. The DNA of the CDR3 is TGCGCCAGCAGCTTGTTTCTAGCGAGATTCTCTTCTGGGGCCAACGTCCTGACTTTC. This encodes CASSLFLARFSSGANVLTF.

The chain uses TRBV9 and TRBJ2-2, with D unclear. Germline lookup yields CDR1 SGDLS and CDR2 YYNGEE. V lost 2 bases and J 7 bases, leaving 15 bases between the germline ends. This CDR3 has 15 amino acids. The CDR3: CASSVLAGFDGELFF. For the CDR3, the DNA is TGTGCCAGCAGCGTTCTCGCCGGGTTTGACGGGGAGCTGTTTTTT.

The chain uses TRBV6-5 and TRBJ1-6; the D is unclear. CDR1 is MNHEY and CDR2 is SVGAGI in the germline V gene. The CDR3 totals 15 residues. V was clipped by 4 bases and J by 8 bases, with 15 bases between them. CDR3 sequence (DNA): TGTGCCAGCAGTTCGACACGCGGCTCGGATTCACCCCTCCACTTT. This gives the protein CASSSTRGSDSPLHF.

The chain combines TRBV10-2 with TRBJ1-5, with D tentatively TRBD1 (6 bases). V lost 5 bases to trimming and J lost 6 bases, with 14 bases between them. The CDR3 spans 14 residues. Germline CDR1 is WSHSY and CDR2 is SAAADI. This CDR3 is CASSTGRTSQPQHF. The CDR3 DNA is TGCGCCAGCAGTACAGGGAGGACAAGTCAGCCCCAGCATTTT.

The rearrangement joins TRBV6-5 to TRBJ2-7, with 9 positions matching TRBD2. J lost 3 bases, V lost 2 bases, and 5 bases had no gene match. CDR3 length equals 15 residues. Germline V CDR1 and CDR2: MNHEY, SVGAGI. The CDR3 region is CASSYPSGVHYEQYF. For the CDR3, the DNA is TGTGCCAGCAGTTACCCTAGCGGGGTCCACTACGAGCAGTACTTC.

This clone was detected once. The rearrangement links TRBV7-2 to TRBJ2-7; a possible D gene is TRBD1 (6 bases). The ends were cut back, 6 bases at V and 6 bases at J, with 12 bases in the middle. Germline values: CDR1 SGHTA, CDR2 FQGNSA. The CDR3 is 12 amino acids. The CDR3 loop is CASRYRVGEQYF. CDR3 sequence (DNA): TGTGCCAGCAGGTACAGGGTTGGCGAGCAGTACTTC. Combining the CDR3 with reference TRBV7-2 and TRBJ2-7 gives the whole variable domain GAGVSQSPSNKVTEKGKDVELRCDPISGHTALYWYRQSLGQGLEFLIYFQGNSAPDKSGLPSDRFSAERTGGSVSTLTIQRTQQEDSAVYLCASRYRVGEQYFGPGTRLTVT.

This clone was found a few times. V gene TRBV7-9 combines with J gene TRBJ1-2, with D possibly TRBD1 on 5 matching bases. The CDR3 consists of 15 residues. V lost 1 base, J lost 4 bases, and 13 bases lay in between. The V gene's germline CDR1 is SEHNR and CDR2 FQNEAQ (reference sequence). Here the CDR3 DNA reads TGTGCCAGCAGCTTAGTTTCCGGGACGGTCTATGGCTACACCTTC. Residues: CASSLVSGTVYGYTF.

CDR3 loop: CASSLLGLAGGSEQFF. The CDR3 DNA is TGTGCCAGCAGCTTACTGGGACTAGCGGGAGGAAGTGAGCAGTTCTTC. The V call is TRBV7-2, the J call TRBJ2-1; 15 bases agree with TRBD2. With V trimmed by 2 bases and J by 9 bases, 5 bases remained unmatched. CDR1 is SGHTA, CDR2 FQGNSA, per germline. The CDR3 totals 16 residues. The whole variable domain, remainder taken from reference TRBV7-2 and TRBJ2-1, is GAGVSQSPSNKVTEKGKDVELRCDPISGHTALYWYRQSLGQGLEFLIYFQGNSAPDKSGLPSDRFSAERTGGSVSTLTIQRTQQEDSAVYLCASSLLGLAGGSEQFFGPGTRLTVL.

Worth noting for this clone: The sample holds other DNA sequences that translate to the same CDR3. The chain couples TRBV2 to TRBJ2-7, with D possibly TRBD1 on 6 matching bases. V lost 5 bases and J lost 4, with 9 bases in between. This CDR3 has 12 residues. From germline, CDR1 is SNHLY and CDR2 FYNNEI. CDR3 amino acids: CASSPQGYEQYF. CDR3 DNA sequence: TGTGCCAGCAGTCCACAGGGATACGAGCAGTACTTC.

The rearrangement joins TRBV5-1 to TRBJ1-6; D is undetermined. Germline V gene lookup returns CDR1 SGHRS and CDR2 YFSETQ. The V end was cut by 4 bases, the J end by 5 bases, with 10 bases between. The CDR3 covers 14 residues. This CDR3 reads CASSRWEHNSPLHF. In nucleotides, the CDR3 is TGCGCCAGCAGCAGATGGGAGCATAATTCACCCCTCCACTTT. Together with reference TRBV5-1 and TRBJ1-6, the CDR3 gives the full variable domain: KAGVTQTPRYLIKTRGQQVTLSCSPISGHRSVSWYQQTPGQGLQFLFEYFSETQRNKGNFPGRFSGRQFSNSRSEMNVSTLELGDSALYLCASSRWEHNSPLHFGNGTRLTVT.

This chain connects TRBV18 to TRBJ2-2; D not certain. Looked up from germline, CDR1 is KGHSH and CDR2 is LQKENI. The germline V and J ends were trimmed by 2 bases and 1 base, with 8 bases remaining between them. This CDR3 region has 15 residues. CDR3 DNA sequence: TGTGCCAGCTCACCATATAGACAGAACACCGGGGAGCTGTTTTTT. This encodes CASSPYRQNTGELFF.

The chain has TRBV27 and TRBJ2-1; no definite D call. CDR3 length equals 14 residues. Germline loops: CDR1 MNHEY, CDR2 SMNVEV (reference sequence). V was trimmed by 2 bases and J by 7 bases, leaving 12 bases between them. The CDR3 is CASSLGQADNEQFF. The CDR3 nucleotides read TGTGCCAGCAGTTTAGGGCAGGCAGATAATGAGCAGTTCTTC.

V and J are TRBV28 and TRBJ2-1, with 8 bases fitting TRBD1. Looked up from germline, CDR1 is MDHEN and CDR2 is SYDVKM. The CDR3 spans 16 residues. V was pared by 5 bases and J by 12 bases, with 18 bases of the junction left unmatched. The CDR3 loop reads CASSPRTGLRVIWQFF. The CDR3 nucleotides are TGTGCCAGCAGTCCCAGGACAGGGTTAAGGGTTATCTGGCAGTTCTTC.

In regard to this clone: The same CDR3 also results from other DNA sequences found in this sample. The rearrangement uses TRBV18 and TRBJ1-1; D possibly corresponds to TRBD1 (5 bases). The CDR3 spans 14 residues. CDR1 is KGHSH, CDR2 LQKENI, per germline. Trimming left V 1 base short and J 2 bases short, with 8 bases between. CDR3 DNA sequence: TGTGCCAGCTCACCACAATGGGGCAACACTGAAGCTTTCTTT. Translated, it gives CASSPQWGNTEAFF.

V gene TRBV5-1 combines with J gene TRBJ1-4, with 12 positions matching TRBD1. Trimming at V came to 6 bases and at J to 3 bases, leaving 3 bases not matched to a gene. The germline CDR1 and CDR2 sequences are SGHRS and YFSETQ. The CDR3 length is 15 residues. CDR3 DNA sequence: TGCGCCAGCACGGGACAGGGGGCGTCTAATGAAAAACTGTTTTTT. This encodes CASTGQGASNEKLFF.

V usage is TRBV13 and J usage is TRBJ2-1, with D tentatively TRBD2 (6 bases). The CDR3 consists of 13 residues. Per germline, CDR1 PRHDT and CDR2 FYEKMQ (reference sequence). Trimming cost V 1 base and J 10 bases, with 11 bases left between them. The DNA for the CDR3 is TGTGCCAGCAGCTTAGACGGGGGTAACGAGCAGTTCTTC. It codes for CASSLDGGNEQFF.

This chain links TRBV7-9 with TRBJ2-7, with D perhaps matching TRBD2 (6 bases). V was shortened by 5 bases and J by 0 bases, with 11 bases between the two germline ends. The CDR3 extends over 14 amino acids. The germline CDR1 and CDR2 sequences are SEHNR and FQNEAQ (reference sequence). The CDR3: CASSPLSGSYEQYF. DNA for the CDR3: TGTGCCAGCAGCCCCCTTAGCGGCTCCTACGAGCAGTACTTC.

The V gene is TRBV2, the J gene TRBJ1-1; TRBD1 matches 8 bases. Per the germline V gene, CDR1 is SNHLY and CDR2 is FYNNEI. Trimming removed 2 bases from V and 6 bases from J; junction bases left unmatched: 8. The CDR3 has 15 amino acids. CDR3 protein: CASSEIAGGSPEAFF. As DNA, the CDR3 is TGTGCCAGCAGTGAAATCGCAGGGGGCAGCCCTGAAGCTTTCTTT.

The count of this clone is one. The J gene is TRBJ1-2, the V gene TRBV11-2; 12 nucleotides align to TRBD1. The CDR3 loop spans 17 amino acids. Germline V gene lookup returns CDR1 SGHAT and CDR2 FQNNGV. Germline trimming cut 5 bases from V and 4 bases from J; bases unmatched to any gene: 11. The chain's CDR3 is CASSVQGTGGVGYGYTF. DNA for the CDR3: TGTGCCAGCAGCGTTCAAGGGACAGGGGGCGTAGGCTATGGCTACACCTTC. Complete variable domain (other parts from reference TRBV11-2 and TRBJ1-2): EAGVAQSPRYKIIEKRQSVAFWCNPISGHATLYWYQQILGQGPKLLIQFQNNGVVDDSQLPKDRFSAERLKGVDSTLKIQPAKLEDSAVYLCASSVQGTGGVGYGYTFGSGTRLTVV.

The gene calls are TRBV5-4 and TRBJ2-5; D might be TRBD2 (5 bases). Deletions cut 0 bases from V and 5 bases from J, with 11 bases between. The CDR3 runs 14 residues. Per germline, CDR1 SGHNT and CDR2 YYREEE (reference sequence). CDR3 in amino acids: CASSLAGDWETQYF. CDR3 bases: TGTGCCAGCAGCTTGGCCGGGGATTGGGAGACCCAGTACTTC.

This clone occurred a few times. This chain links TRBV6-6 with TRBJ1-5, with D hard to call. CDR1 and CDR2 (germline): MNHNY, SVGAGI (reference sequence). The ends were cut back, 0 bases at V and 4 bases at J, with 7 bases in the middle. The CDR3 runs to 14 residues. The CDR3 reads CASSYSSGNQPQHF. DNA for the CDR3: TGTGCCAGCAGTTACTCGAGTGGGAATCAGCCCCAGCATTTT.

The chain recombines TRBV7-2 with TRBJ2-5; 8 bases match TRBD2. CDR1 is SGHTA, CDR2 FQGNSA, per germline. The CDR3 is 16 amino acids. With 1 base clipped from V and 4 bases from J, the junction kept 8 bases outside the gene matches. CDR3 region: CASSLVAAGVSETQYF. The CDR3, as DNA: TGTGCCAGCAGCTTAGTGGCAGCGGGAGTCTCAGAGACCCAGTACTTC. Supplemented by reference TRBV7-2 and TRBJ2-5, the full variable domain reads GAGVSQSPSNKVTEKGKDVELRCDPISGHTALYWYRQSLGQGLEFLIYFQGNSAPDKSGLPSDRFSAERTGGSVSTLTIQRTQQEDSAVYLCASSLVAAGVSETQYFGPGTRLLVL.

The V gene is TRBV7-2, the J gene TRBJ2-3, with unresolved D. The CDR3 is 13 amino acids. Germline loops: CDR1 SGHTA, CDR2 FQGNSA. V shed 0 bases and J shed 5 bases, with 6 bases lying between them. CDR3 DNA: TGTGCCAGCAGCTTAGCTCGCGAAGATACGCAGTATTTT. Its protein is CASSLAREDTQYF.

The chain's CDR3 is CASSRTSGGADTQYF. The CDR3 nucleotides read TGTGCCAGCAGCCGGACTAGCGGGGGGGCAGATACGCAGTATTTT. The V call is TRBV28, the J call TRBJ2-3; 15 nucleotides line up with TRBD2. This CDR3 contains 15 residues. Trimming at V came to 6 bases and at J to 4 bases, leaving 2 bases not matched to a gene. CDR1 is MDHEN, CDR2 SYDVKM, per germline. The whole variable domain, remainder taken from reference TRBV28 and TRBJ2-3, is DVKVTQSSRYLVKRTGEKVFLECVQDMDHENMFWYRQDPGLGLRLIYFSYDVKMKEKGDIPEGYSVSREKKERFSLILESASTNQTSMYLCASSRTSGGADTQYFGPGTRLTVL.